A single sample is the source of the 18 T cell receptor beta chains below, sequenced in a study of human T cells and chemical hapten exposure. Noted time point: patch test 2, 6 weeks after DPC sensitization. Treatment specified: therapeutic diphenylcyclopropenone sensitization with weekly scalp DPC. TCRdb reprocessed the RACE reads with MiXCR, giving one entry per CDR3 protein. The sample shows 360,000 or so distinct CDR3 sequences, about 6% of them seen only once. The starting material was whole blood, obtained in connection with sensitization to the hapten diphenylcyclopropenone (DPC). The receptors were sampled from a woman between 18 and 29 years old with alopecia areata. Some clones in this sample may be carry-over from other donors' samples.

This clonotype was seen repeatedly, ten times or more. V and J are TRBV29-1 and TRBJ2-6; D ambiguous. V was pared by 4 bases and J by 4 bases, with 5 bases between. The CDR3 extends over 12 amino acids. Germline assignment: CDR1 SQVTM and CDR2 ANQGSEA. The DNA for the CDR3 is TGCAGCGTTGGAACCGGGGCCAACGTCCTGACTTTC. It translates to CSVGTGANVLTF.

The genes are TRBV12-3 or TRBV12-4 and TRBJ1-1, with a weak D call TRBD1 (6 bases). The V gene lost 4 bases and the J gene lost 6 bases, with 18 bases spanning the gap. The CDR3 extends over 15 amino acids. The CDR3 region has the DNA TGTGCCAGCAGTTCCACCCGGCCAGGGGCCCCTGAAGCTTTCTTT. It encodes CASSSTRPGAPEAFF.

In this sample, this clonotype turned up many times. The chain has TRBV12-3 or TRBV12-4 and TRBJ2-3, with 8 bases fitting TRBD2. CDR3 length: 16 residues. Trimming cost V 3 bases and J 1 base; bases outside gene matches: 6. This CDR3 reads CASSFSPGGGTDTQYF. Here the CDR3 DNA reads TGTGCCAGCAGTTTTTCGCCGGGGGGGGGCACAGATACGCAGTATTTT.

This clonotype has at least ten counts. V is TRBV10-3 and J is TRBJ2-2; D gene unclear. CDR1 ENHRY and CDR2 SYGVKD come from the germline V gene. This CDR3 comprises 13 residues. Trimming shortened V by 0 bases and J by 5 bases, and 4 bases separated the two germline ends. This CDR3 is CAISESTTGELFF. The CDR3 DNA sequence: TGTGCCATCAGTGAGTCTACGACCGGGGAGCTGTTTTTT.

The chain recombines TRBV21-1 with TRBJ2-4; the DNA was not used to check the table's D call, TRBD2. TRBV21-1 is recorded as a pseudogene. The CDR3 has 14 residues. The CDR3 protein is CASTTGRSGNIQYF. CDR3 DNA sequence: TGTGCCAGCACCACAGGGCGTAGCGGGAACATTCAGTACTTC.

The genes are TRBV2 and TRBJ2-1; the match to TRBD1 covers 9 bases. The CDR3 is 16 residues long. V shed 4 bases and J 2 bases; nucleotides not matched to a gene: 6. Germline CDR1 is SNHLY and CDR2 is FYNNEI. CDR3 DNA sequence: TGTGCCAGCAGTGGGCCAGGGACAGGGCCCTACAATGAGCAGTTCTTC. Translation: CASSGPGTGPYNEQFF. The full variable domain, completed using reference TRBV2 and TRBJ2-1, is EPEVTQTPSHQVTQMGQEVILRCVPISNHLYFYWYRQILGQKVEFLVSFYNNEISEKSEIFDDQFSVERPDGSNFTLKIRSTKLEDSAMYFCASSGPGTGPYNEQFFGPGTRLTVL.

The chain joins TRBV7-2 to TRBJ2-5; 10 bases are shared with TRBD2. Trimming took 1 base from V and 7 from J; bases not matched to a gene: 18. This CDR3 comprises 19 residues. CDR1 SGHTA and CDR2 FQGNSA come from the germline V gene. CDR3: CASSLVPLAGVMLKWTQYF. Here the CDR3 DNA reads TGTGCCAGCAGCTTAGTCCCCCTAGCGGGGGTAATGCTGAAGTGGACCCAGTACTTC.

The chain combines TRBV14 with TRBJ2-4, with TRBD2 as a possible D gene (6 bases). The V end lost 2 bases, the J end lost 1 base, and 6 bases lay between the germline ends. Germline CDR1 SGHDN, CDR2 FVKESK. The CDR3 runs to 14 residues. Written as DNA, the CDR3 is TGTGCCAGCAGCCAACGGGGGGCCAAAAACATTCAGTACTTC. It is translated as CASSQRGAKNIQYF.

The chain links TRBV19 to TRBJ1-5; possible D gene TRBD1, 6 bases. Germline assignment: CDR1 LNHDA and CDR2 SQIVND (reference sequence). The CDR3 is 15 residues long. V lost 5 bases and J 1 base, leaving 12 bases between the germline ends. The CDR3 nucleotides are TGTGCCAGTAGTTACTTGGGGACAAGCAATCAGCCCCAGCATTTT. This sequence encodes CASSYLGTSNQPQHF.

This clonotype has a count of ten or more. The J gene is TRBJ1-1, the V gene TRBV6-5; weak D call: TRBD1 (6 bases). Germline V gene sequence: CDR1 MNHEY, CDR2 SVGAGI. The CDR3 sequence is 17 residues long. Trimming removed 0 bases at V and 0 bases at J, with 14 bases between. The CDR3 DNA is TGTGCCAGCAGTTACTCGAGGATCGGGGGCCTGAACACTGAAGCTTTCTTT. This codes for CASSYSRIGGLNTEAFF.

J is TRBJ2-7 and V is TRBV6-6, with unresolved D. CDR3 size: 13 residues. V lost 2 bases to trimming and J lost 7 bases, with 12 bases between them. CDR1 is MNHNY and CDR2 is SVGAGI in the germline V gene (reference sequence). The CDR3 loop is CASSYVTDGEQYF. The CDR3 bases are TGTGCCAGCAGTTACGTCACCGATGGGGAGCAGTACTTC.

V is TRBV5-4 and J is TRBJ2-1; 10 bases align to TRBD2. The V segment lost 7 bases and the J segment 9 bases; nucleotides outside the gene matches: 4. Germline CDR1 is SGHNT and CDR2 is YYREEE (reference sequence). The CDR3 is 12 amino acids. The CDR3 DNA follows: TGTGCCAGCGTAATAGCGGGGGGTGAGCAGTTCTTC. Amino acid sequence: CASVIAGGEQFF.

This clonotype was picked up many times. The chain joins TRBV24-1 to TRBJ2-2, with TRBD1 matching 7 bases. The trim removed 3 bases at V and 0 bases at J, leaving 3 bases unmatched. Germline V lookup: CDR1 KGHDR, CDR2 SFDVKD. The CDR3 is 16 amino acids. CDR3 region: CATSDLGQANTGELFF. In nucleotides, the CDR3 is TGTGCCACCAGTGATCTCGGACAGGCGAACACCGGGGAGCTGTTTTTT.

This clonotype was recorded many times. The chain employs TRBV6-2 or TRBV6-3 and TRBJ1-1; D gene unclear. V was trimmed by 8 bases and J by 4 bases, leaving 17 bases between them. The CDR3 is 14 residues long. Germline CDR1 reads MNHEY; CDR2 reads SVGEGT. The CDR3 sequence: CASHHYDMGTEAFF. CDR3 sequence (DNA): TGTGCCAGCCACCACTACGACATGGGCACTGAAGCTTTCTTT.

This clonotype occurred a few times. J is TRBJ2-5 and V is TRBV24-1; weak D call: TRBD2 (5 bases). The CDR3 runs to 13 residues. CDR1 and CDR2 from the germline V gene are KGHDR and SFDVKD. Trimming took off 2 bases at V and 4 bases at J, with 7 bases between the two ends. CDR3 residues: CATSDSGRETQYF. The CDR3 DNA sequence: TGTGCCACCAGTGATTCGGGGAGAGAGACCCAGTACTTC.

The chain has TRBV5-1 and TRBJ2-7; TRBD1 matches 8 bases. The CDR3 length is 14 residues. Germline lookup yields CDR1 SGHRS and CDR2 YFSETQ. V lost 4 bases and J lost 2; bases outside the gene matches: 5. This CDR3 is CASSIWTGPYEQYF. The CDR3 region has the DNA TGCGCCAGCAGCATATGGACAGGGCCCTACGAGCAGTACTTC.

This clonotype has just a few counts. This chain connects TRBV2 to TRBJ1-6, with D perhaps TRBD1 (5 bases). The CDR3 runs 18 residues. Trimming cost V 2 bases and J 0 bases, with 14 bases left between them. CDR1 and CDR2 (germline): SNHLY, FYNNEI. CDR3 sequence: CASSEFGGSGSYNSPLHF. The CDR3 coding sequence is TGTGCCAGCAGTGAATTCGGGGGGTCCGGCTCCTATAATTCACCCCTCCACTTT.

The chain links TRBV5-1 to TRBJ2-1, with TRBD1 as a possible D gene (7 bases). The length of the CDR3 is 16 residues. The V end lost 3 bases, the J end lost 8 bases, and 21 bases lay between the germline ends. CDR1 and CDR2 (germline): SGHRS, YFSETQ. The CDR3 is CASSSSAQGGSDEQFF. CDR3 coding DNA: TGCGCCAGCAGCTCGTCGGCGCAGGGGGGATCCGATGAGCAGTTCTTC.